This T cell receptor beta chain was observed in a study of identical twins. Findings of the study overall: Where beta out-of-frame sequences were concerned, excess twin sharing was weaker. Abundant beta clonotypes from cord blood had fewer insertions, unlike memory repertoires, which showed none.

Germline V gives CDR1 SGHAT, CDR2 FQNNGV. V gave up 2 bases and J gave up 5 bases; unmatched junction bases: 7. This CDR3 is built from 16 residues. The table lists this clonotype with a few counts. The antigen remains unidentified. TCRdb used MiXCR to reprocess the 5' RACE reads, holding one entry per CDR3 protein. This table holds 700,000 to 950,000 distinct CDR3 sequences, over 9% found once. The sample was also linked to a second study, of yellow fever vaccine responses in identical twins.

The sequenced sample consisted of PBMCs. The rearrangement links TRBV11-2 to TRBJ2-2; 8 positions agree with TRBD2. The clonotype originates from a woman aged 18-29 years in good health. CDR3 sequence: CASSLLGASGTGELFF. Here the CDR3 DNA reads TGTGCCAGCAGCTTATTGGGCGCTAGCGGGACCGGGGAGCTGTTTTTT.